The 30 T cell receptor beta chains in this list originate from one sample, sequenced in a study of T-cell memory formation after mild COVID-19. TCRdb recomputed calls from the 5' RACE reads with MiXCR, one row per CDR3 protein. The sample has 430,000 or so distinct CDR3 sequences; around a quarter are singletons. The sequencing sample was made of PBMCs or a T cell subset sorted from them (not recorded which). Every receptor here comes from an adult woman who had mild COVID-19 (a few samples of this study predate the infection). Cell type and time point are not known.

This chain uses TRBV7-8 with TRBJ2-2; D may correspond to TRBD1 or TRBD2 (5 bases each). Germline assignment: CDR1 SGHVS and CDR2 FQNEAQ. The CDR3 length is 15 residues. Trimming took off 3 bases at V and 6 bases at J, with 14 bases between the two ends. CDR3: CASSFRGRVAGELFF. The CDR3 DNA reads TGTGCCAGCAGCTTCCGGGGCAGGGTCGCCGGGGAGCTGTTTTTT.

The CDR3 protein is CASSSSQASFSYEQYF. The DNA of the CDR3 is TGTGCCAGCAGCTCCTCCCAGGCTTCCTTCTCCTACGAGCAGTACTTC. This chain links TRBV7-9 with TRBJ2-7; D remains ambiguous. CDR1 SEHNR and CDR2 FQNEAQ come from the germline V gene (reference sequence). V was trimmed by 4 bases and J by 0 bases, leaving 16 bases between them. The length of the CDR3 is 16 residues. Supplemented by reference TRBV7-9 and TRBJ2-7, the full variable domain reads DTGVSQNPRHKITKRGQNVTFRCDPISEHNRLYWYRQTLGQGPEFLTYFQNEAQLEKSRLLSDRFSAERPKGSFSTLEIQRTEQGDSAMYLCASSSSQASFSYEQYFGPGTRLTVT.

The genes are TRBV7-9 and TRBJ2-5; TRBD1 matches at 8 bases. Germline V CDR1 and CDR2: SEHNR, FQNEAQ (reference sequence). The CDR3 contains 15 residues. The V gene end was trimmed by 3 bases and the J gene end by 5 bases; junction bases not matched to a gene: 8. This CDR3 is CASSFTGGTRETQYF. CDR3 DNA sequence: TGTGCCAGCAGCTTTACAGGGGGTACTCGGGAGACCCAGTACTTC. Complete variable domain (other parts from reference TRBV7-9 and TRBJ2-5): DTGVSQNPRHKITKRGQNVTFRCDPISEHNRLYWYRQTLGQGPEFLTYFQNEAQLEKSRLLSDRFSAERPKGSFSTLEIQRTEQGDSAMYLCASSFTGGTRETQYFGPGTRLLVL.

The chain has TRBV7-2 and TRBJ2-3, with D tentatively TRBD1 (6 bases). The V end was cut by 3 bases, the J end by 4 bases, with 14 bases between. The CDR3 has 15 residues. Germline loops: CDR1 SGHTA, CDR2 FQGNSA. This chain's CDR3 is CASSFMGNRADTQYF. The CDR3 nucleotides are TGTGCCAGCAGCTTTATGGGGAACAGGGCAGATACGCAGTATTTT.

This clonotype was observed a few times. This sequence joins TRBV3-1 and TRBJ2-4, with 12 nucleotides matching TRBD2. The length of the CDR3 is 17 residues. Trimming removed 4 bases from V and 2 bases from J; junction bases left unmatched: 6. CDR1 and CDR2 (germline): LGHDT, YNNKEL (reference sequence). CDR3 DNA sequence: TGTGCCAGCAGCCCTCCCCTAGCGGGAGGGTCCAAAAACATTCAGTACTTC. This sequence encodes CASSPPLAGGSKNIQYF.

This clonotype was recorded many times. The rearrangement uses TRBV4-2 and TRBJ1-1, with 7 bases identical to TRBD1. The V and J ends lost 0 bases and 6 bases, in that order; junction bases with no gene match: 10. The CDR3 loop spans 16 amino acids. Germline loops: CDR1 LGHNA, CDR2 YNFKEQ. The CDR3, as DNA: TGTGCCAGCAGCCAAGATCATACAGGGGCAGGGGCTGAAGCTTTCTTT. Translating gives CASSQDHTGAGAEAFF.

The genes are TRBV3-1 and TRBJ2-3; the D is unclear. The V gene lost 0 bases and the J gene lost 6 bases, with 13 bases spanning the gap. Germline CDR1 and CDR2: LGHDT and YNNKEL (reference sequence). This CDR3 comprises 15 residues. The CDR3 loop is CASSQDLSGPDTQYF. CDR3 nucleotide sequence: TGTGCCAGCAGCCAAGATCTCTCGGGCCCTGATACGCAGTATTTT.

This clonotype was picked up a small number of times. The rearrangement links TRBV6-5 to TRBJ2-3; TRBD2 might be the D (6 bases). The germline V gene has CDR1 MNHEY and CDR2 SVGAGI. The CDR3 loop spans 14 amino acids. V gave up 6 bases and J gave up 6 bases, with 16 bases separating them. Here the CDR3 reads CASRNQRVRDTQYF. The CDR3, as DNA: TGTGCCAGCAGAAATCAGCGGGTCAGGGATACGCAGTATTTT.

This chain joins TRBV25-1 and TRBJ1-1; D might be TRBD1 (6 bases). Germline CDR1 and CDR2: MGHDK and SYGVNS. Between the trimmed V and J ends, which lost 6 bases and 2 bases, there was a span of 10 bases. The CDR3 runs 13 residues. The CDR3 DNA reads TGTGCCAGCAGAAACAGGGAAAACACTGAAGCTTTCTTT. Amino acid sequence: CASRNRENTEAFF. The full variable domain, in which reference TRBV25-1 and TRBJ1-1 provide the parts outside the CDR3, is EADIYQTPRYLVIGTGKKITLECSQTMGHDKMYWYQQDPGMELHLIHYSYGVNSTEKGDLSSESTVSRIRTEHFPLTLESARPSHTSQYLCASRNRENTEAFFGQGTRLTVV.

This clonotype was picked up a small number of times. The chain recombines TRBV15 with TRBJ1-4; D is ambiguous. Germline CDR1 and CDR2: LNHNV and YYDKDF (reference sequence). The CDR3 is 16 amino acids. The V end was cut by 3 bases, the J end by 4 bases, with 15 bases between. Here the CDR3 reads CATSRDRTAINEKLFF. The CDR3 DNA follows: TGTGCCACCAGCAGGGACCGGACGGCAATTAATGAAAAACTGTTTTTT.

CDR3 sequence (DNA): TGTGCCAGCGGACAGTTCAATCAGCCCCAGCATTTT. As protein: CASGQFNQPQHF. The V gene is TRBV6-5, the J gene TRBJ1-5; a possible D gene is TRBD1 (6 bases). The germline CDR1 and CDR2 sequences are MNHEY and SVGAGI. Trimming removed 8 bases at V and 3 bases at J, with 8 bases between. The CDR3 contains 12 residues.

CDR3 nucleotide sequence: TGTGCCACCAGCAGATTACAGGGGGCGAACACTGAAGCTTTCTTT. Residues: CATSRLQGANTEAFF. The chain employs TRBV15 and TRBJ1-1; 9 nucleotides line up with TRBD1. This CDR3 region has 15 residues. Germline trimming cut 2 bases from V and 1 base from J; bases unmatched to any gene: 2. Germline CDR1 is LNHNV and CDR2 is YYDKDF (reference sequence).

This clonotype has just a few counts. The chain links TRBV7-9 to TRBJ1-2; D possibly corresponds to TRBD1 (5 bases). V dropped 4 bases and J dropped 4 bases, with 13 bases sitting between them. Looked up from germline, CDR1 is SEHNR and CDR2 is FQNEAQ (reference sequence). This CDR3 has 14 amino acids. The CDR3 sequence is CASSSDSPVYGYTF. Written as DNA, the CDR3 is TGTGCCAGCAGCTCAGACAGTCCAGTCTATGGCTACACCTTC.

J is TRBJ2-7 and V is TRBV27; D is perhaps TRBD1 or TRBD2 (5 bases each). CDR1 MNHEY and CDR2 SMNVEV come from the germline V gene (reference sequence). The CDR3 covers 14 residues. V was pared by 8 bases and J by 0 bases, with 14 bases between. CDR3 coding DNA: TGTGCCAGCTCAGTCTGGGGGAGCTCCTACGAGCAGTACTTC. Its translation: CASSVWGSSYEQYF.

The rearrangement joins TRBV19 to TRBJ2-2; 7 bases fit TRBD1. The germline CDR1 and CDR2 sequences are LNHDA and SQIVND (reference sequence). V was pared by 3 bases and J by 6 bases, with 10 bases of the junction left unmatched. The CDR3 has 16 amino acids. The CDR3 spells CASSILSRGKAGELFF. In DNA form, the CDR3 reads TGTGCCAGTAGTATTCTCTCCAGGGGGAAGGCCGGGGAGCTGTTTTTT. The complete variable domain, with remaining parts taken from reference TRBV19 and TRBJ2-2, reads DGGITQSPKYLFRKEGQNVTLSCEQNLNHDAMYWYRQDPGQGLRLIYYSQIVNDFQKGDIAEGYSVSREKKESFPLTVTSAQKNPTAFYLCASSILSRGKAGELFFGEGSRLTVL.

The CDR3 DNA sequence: TGTGCCAGCAGCTCGGGGGACTGGAGATCTGGGGCCAACGTCCTGACTTTC. Amino acid sequence: CASSSGDWRSGANVLTF. This chain connects TRBV7-8 to TRBJ2-6; a possible D gene is TRBD2 (6 bases). The CDR3 has 17 residues. Trimming pared 4 bases from V and 1 base from J, leaving 14 bases between. CDR1 is SGHVS and CDR2 is FQNEAQ in the germline V gene.

This clonotype was detected ten times or more. The rearrangement links TRBV5-6 to TRBJ2-5, with 8 bases matching TRBD1. CDR3 length: 13 residues. Germline CDR1 is SGHDT and CDR2 is YYEEEE. V gave up 4 bases and J gave up 3 bases; unmatched junction bases: 2. CDR3 DNA: TGTGCCAGCAGCCCGGACAGGGAAGAGACCCAGTACTTC. The encoded protein is CASSPDREETQYF.

Many counts were recorded for this clonotype. The gene calls are TRBV11-2 and TRBJ1-6; no clear D. The CDR3 loop spans 15 amino acids. V dropped 3 bases and J dropped 3 bases, with 9 bases sitting between them. Germline lookup yields CDR1 SGHAT and CDR2 FQNNGV. CDR3 DNA: TGTGCCAGCAGCTTTAGCCAGAACTATAATTCACCCCTCCACTTT. Amino acid sequence: CASSFSQNYNSPLHF. The entire variable domain, with the rest obtained from reference TRBV11-2 and TRBJ1-6, is as follows: EAGVAQSPRYKIIEKRQSVAFWCNPISGHATLYWYQQILGQGPKLLIQFQNNGVVDDSQLPKDRFSAERLKGVDSTLKIQPAKLEDSAVYLCASSFSQNYNSPLHFGNGTRLTVT.

CDR3 sequence reads: CASSRLGGGSTDTQYF. The CDR3 nucleotides are TGCGCCAGCAGCCGTCTTGGAGGAGGAAGCACAGATACGCAGTATTTT. J is TRBJ2-3 and V is TRBV5-1; a weak D match, TRBD2 (5 bases). V was shortened by 4 bases and J by 0 bases, with 15 bases between the two germline ends. The germline V gene encodes CDR1 SGHRS and CDR2 YFSETQ. The CDR3 loop spans 16 amino acids.

This chain connects TRBV24-1 to TRBJ2-1; possible D gene TRBD2, 5 bases. V dropped 5 bases and J dropped 5 bases, with 18 bases sitting between them. This CDR3 is built from 16 residues. Germline V CDR1 and CDR2: KGHDR, SFDVKD. The CDR3 nucleotides read TGTGCCACCAGTGGGAGTGCGAAGCGGAGAAACAATGAGCAGTTCTTC. Translated, it gives CATSGSAKRRNNEQFF.

This clonotype was detected only a few times. The chain couples TRBV6-2 or TRBV6-3 to TRBJ2-5; a possible D gene is TRBD2 (7 bases). This CDR3 is built from 15 residues. Germline assignment: CDR1 MNHEY and CDR2 SVGEGT. V was cut by 2 bases and J by 1 base, with 11 bases left in between. The CDR3 bases are TGTGCCAGCAGTTACACAGGGACTATCCAAGAGACCCAGTACTTC. This codes for CASSYTGTIQETQYF.

The chain recombines TRBV7-2 with TRBJ2-1; TRBD1 matches 11 bases. The V and J ends lost 3 bases and 6 bases, in that order; junction bases with no gene match: 7. The germline V gene encodes CDR1 SGHTA and CDR2 FQGNSA. The CDR3 consists of 16 residues. This CDR3 is CASSFGGTGGINEQFF. DNA of the CDR3: TGTGCCAGCAGCTTTGGCGGGACAGGGGGAATCAATGAGCAGTTCTTC.

V and J are TRBV24-1 and TRBJ2-7; no reliable D call. This CDR3 has 14 amino acids. V was clipped by 4 bases and J by 3 bases, with 12 bases between them. Germline loops: CDR1 KGHDR, CDR2 SFDVKD. Here the CDR3 DNA reads TGTGCCACCAGTGACTTTTTCGCTCACTACGAGCAGTACTTC. Protein product: CATSDFFAHYEQYF.

The genes are TRBV4-3 and TRBJ2-1; 10 bases line up with TRBD1. The germline V gene has CDR1 LGHNA and CDR2 YSLEER. CDR3 size: 18 residues. With 1 base clipped from V and 6 bases from J, the junction kept 12 bases outside the gene matches. CDR3 amino acids: CASSQAPLRRDRGNEQFF. In nucleotides, the CDR3 is TGCGCCAGCAGCCAAGCCCCGCTTCGAAGGGACAGGGGCAATGAGCAGTTCTTC.

In this sample, this clonotype turned up a few times. This rearrangement joins TRBV7-2 to TRBJ2-3; 13 nucleotides line up with TRBD2. Looked up from germline, CDR1 is SGHTA and CDR2 is FQGNSA. The CDR3 loop spans 16 amino acids. The junction had 7 bases not matched to a gene; V was cut back by 5 bases and J by 5 bases. The CDR3 loop reads CASSPALAGGGDTQYF. The CDR3 DNA reads as TGTGCCAGCAGCCCTGCACTAGCGGGGGGGGGAGATACGCAGTATTTT. Full variable domain (outside the CDR3, taken from reference TRBV7-2 and TRBJ2-3): GAGVSQSPSNKVTEKGKDVELRCDPISGHTALYWYRQSLGQGLEFLIYFQGNSAPDKSGLPSDRFSAERTGGSVSTLTIQRTQQEDSAVYLCASSPALAGGGDTQYFGPGTRLTVL.

As concerns this clonotype: At one of its ends the junction is not consistent with the germline gene, which may arise from a read error. This chain connects TRBV7-7 to TRBJ2-2, with a possible D match to TRBD2 (5 bases). The CDR3 has 17 amino acids. The germline V gene has CDR1 SSHAT and CDR2 FNYEAQ (reference sequence). CDR3 nucleotide sequence: TGTGCTAGCAGCTTGGGCCCGGAGGCAGAGAACACCGGGGAGCTGTTTTTT. Translating gives CASSLGPEAENTGELFF.

The chain is built from TRBV7-9 and TRBJ2-1; D tentatively reads TRBD1 or TRBD2 (5 bases each). The CDR3 runs to 15 residues. CDR1 SEHNR and CDR2 FQNEAQ come from the germline V gene (reference sequence). V lost 5 bases, J lost 3 bases, and 14 bases lay in between. CDR3 DNA sequence: TGTGCCAGCAGCCTTCCGGGACGGTACTACAATGAGCAGTTCTTC. It specifies CASSLPGRYYNEQFF.

This clonotype appeared once. The chain couples TRBV2 to TRBJ2-7; D is possibly TRBD1 or TRBD2 (5 bases each). Germline V CDR1 and CDR2: SNHLY, FYNNEI. The V gene lost 5 bases and the J gene lost 2 bases, with 19 bases spanning the gap. This CDR3 is built from 16 residues. The CDR3 nucleotides read TGTGCCAGCAGTCCGCCGGGGCTCGAGGGAACCTACGAGCAGTACTTC. Its protein is CASSPPGLEGTYEQYF.

This chain joins TRBV7-2 and TRBJ2-3; D unclear. V was cut by 4 bases and J by 0 bases, with 11 bases left in between. Germline CDR1 and CDR2: SGHTA and FQGNSA. CDR3 size: 15 residues. In DNA, the CDR3 is TGTGCCAGCAGCTCGATGACGGTCAGCACAGATACGCAGTATTTT. This sequence encodes CASSSMTVSTDTQYF.

This chain uses TRBV3-1 with TRBJ2-7, with TRBD1 matching 8 bases. The germline V gene has CDR1 LGHDT and CDR2 YNNKEL (reference sequence). The CDR3 has 15 residues. Losses at the gene ends were 0 bases for V and 9 bases for J; bases not matched to a gene: 10. As DNA, the CDR3 is TGTGCCAGCAGCCAAGATATGGACAGGGTAGAAGGGCAGTACTTC. Its translation is CASSQDMDRVEGQYF.